This is a list of T cell receptor beta chains from one sample in a study of blood T cell repertoires in COVID-19. Only in-frame clones appear in the TCRdb table, and some are missing; sequencing was by immunoSEQ multiplex PCR. The sample shows roughly 66,000 clones, over 80% of them seen only once. Sample: peripheral blood. The receptors were sampled from a human donor in a cohort sampled during active COVID-19. The CDR3 runs from the conserved cysteine through the conserved F or W. A D gene is named only where the DNA matches it firmly. Rows give clone size only sometimes, using once, few, many, or a class for an expanded clone.

j_call: TRBJ1-1
d_call: .
v_call: TRBV19
clone_size: .
cdr3_nt: TGTGCCACGTCGGCAGGGGTGGCCGGGAACACTGAAGCTTTCTTT
cdr3_aa: CATSAGVAGNTEAFF

j_call: TRBJ2-5
d_call: TRBD2
v_call: TRBV6-5
clone_size: .
cdr3_nt: TGTGCCAGCAGTTACGCCACCGCCGGGAGGAGGACCCAGTACTTC
cdr3_aa: CASSYATAGRRTQYF

j_call: TRBJ2-5
d_call: .
v_call: TRBV29-1
clone_size: .
cdr3_nt: TGCAGCGTTGCGGGTGCAGGGCAAGAGACCCAGTACTTC
cdr3_aa: CSVAGAGQETQYF

j_call: TRBJ1-5
d_call: TRBD1
v_call: TRBV19
clone_size: few
cdr3_nt: TGTGCCAGTATACCGGGACAGTATAGCAATCAGCCCCAGCATTTT
cdr3_aa: CASIPGQYSNQPQHF

j_call: TRBJ2-7
d_call: TRBD1
v_call: TRBV11-1
clone_size: .
cdr3_nt: TGTGCCAGCAGCTTACAAGGGACAGTTTCTTTGGAGCAGTACTTC
cdr3_aa: CASSLQGTVSLEQYF

j_call: TRBJ2-5
d_call: .
v_call: TRBV7-2
clone_size: .
cdr3_nt: TGTGCCAGCAGCCGGGGAGCGGAGGATGGGACCCAGTACTTC
cdr3_aa: CASSRGAEDGTQYF

j_call: TRBJ2-7
d_call: .
v_call: TRBV7-2
clone_size: .
cdr3_nt: TGTGCCAGCAGCTTAGCGCGAGCTGAGAAAACCTACGAGCAGTACTTC
cdr3_aa: CASSLARAEKTYEQYF

j_call: TRBJ1-1
d_call: TRBD1
v_call: TRBV5-1
clone_size: .
cdr3_nt: TGCGCCAGCAGTTTGAGGGACAGGGCCTATGAAGCTTTCTTT
cdr3_aa: CASSLRDRAYEAFF

j_call: TRBJ2-2
d_call: .
v_call: TRBV6-5
clone_size: .
cdr3_nt: TGTGCCAGCAGGTGGGAGTCCGGGGAGCTGTTTTTT
cdr3_aa: CASRWESGELFF

j_call: TRBJ2-1
d_call: .
v_call: TRBV15
clone_size: once
cdr3_nt: TGTGCCACCAGCGTAGAACCGTTGGGAGGTGAGCAGTTCTTC
cdr3_aa: CATSVEPLGGEQFF

j_call: TRBJ2-7
d_call: .
v_call: TRBV30
clone_size: .
cdr3_nt: TGTGCCTGGAGTGTCGTTTCGGGGTACGAGCAGTACTTC
cdr3_aa: CAWSVVSGYEQYF

j_call: TRBJ2-6
d_call: .
v_call: TRBV19
clone_size: .
cdr3_nt: TGTGCCAGCTCGAGTTCTGGGGCCAACGTCCTGACTTTC
cdr3_aa: CASSSSGANVLTF

j_call: TRBJ1-4
d_call: .
v_call: TRBV6-6
clone_size: .
cdr3_nt: TGTGCCAGCAGTCGGGGGGGAGGGGATGCAACTAATGAAAAACTGTTTTTT
cdr3_aa: CASSRGGGDATNEKLFF

j_call: TRBJ1-4
d_call: .
v_call: TRBV18
clone_size: .
cdr3_nt: TGTGCCAGCTCACCGGCGATCCGGGGAAGTAATGAAAAACTGTTTTTT
cdr3_aa: CASSPAIRGSNEKLFF

j_call: TRBJ1-1
d_call: .
v_call: TRBV9
clone_size: .
cdr3_nt: TGTGCCAGCAGCATCAGTCAGGGGACTGAAGCTTTCTTT
cdr3_aa: CASSISQGTEAFF

j_call: TRBJ1-3
d_call: .
v_call: TRBV19
clone_size: .
cdr3_nt: TGTGCCAGTAGTATAGATGTCACCCGGGACTCTGGAAACACCATATATTTT
cdr3_aa: CASSIDVTRDSGNTIYF

j_call: TRBJ1-4
d_call: .
v_call: TRBV6-5
clone_size: once
cdr3_nt: TGTGCCAGCCGTCCCGCGGAGGGTATAAATGAAAAACTGTTTTTT
cdr3_aa: CASRPAEGINEKLFF

j_call: TRBJ1-2
d_call: TRBD1
v_call: TRBV7-9
clone_size: few
cdr3_nt: TGTGCCAGCAGCCCCACGGTACAGGGGAGCCATGGCTACACCTTC
cdr3_aa: CASSPTVQGSHGYTF

j_call: TRBJ2-2
d_call: .
v_call: TRBV6-5
clone_size: .
cdr3_nt: TGTGCCAGCAGTAGGCAGGGAGGTAGCGGGGAGCTGTTTTTT
cdr3_aa: CASSRQGGSGELFF

j_call: TRBJ2-1
d_call: TRBD1
v_call: TRBV7-9
clone_size: few
cdr3_nt: TGTGCCAGCAGCTTAGGTGGACAGGGGGCGCCCATCTTC
cdr3_aa: CASSLGGQGAPIF

j_call: TRBJ2-7
d_call: .
v_call: TRBV6-5
clone_size: .
cdr3_nt: TGTGCCAGCACCCTGACAGGATCCTCCTACGAGCAGTACTTC
cdr3_aa: CASTLTGSSYEQYF

j_call: TRBJ2-7
d_call: .
v_call: TRBV7-9
clone_size: once
cdr3_nt: TGTGCCAGCAGCTTATCGGCCGCGGGGCAGTACTTC
cdr3_aa: CASSLSAAGQYF

j_call: TRBJ2-4
d_call: .
v_call: TRBV29-1
clone_size: .
cdr3_nt: TGCAGCGTTGAAGAAGGGGGGGCAGTAGACATTCAGTACTTC
cdr3_aa: CSVEEGGAVDIQYF

j_call: TRBJ1-6
d_call: TRBD1
v_call: TRBV13
clone_size: .
cdr3_nt: TGTGCCAGCAGCCTCGGACAGGTGAATTCACCCCTCCACTTT
cdr3_aa: CASSLGQVNSPLHF

j_call: TRBJ1-3
d_call: .
v_call: TRBV3-1/TRBV3-2
clone_size: .
cdr3_nt: TGTGCCAGCAGCCCTTGGACAGAAGGAAACACCATATATTTT
cdr3_aa: CASSPWTEGNTIYF

j_call: TRBJ1-5
d_call: .
v_call: TRBV19
clone_size: .
cdr3_nt: TGTGCCAGTAGCCGAGGCCCGGATCAGCCCCAGCATTTT
cdr3_aa: CASSRGPDQPQHF

j_call: TRBJ1-2
d_call: .
v_call: TRBV9
clone_size: .
cdr3_nt: TGTGCCAGCAGCGTAGCTCCGGGGTCAGATGGCTACACCTTC
cdr3_aa: CASSVAPGSDGYTF

j_call: TRBJ1-4
d_call: TRBD1
v_call: TRBV7-9
clone_size: .
cdr3_nt: TGTGCCAGCAGCTTAGGCAGGGGGTTTGAAAAACTGTTTTTT
cdr3_aa: CASSLGRGFEKLFF

j_call: TRBJ1-1
d_call: TRBD1
v_call: TRBV7-2
clone_size: .
cdr3_nt: TGTGCCAGCAGCTTAGCGAGGACAGGGGGGCACACTGAAGCTTTCTTT
cdr3_aa: CASSLARTGGHTEAFF

j_call: TRBJ1-2
d_call: .
v_call: TRBV6-5
clone_size: .
cdr3_nt: TGTGCCAGCAGCCGGGGGGGGTTAGGCTATGGCTACACCTTC
cdr3_aa: CASSRGGLGYGYTF

j_call: TRBJ1-2
d_call: TRBD1
v_call: TRBV28
clone_size: .
cdr3_nt: TGTGCCAGCAGTATGCTTCGACAGGGGGCGGGTGGCTACACCTTC
cdr3_aa: CASSMLRQGAGGYTF

j_call: TRBJ2-1
d_call: TRBD1
v_call: TRBV6-2/TRBV6-3
clone_size: .
cdr3_nt: TGTGCCAGCAGTTATCGACAGGGGGCGATATACAATGAGCAGTTCTTC
cdr3_aa: CASSYRQGAIYNEQFF

j_call: TRBJ2-1
d_call: .
v_call: TRBV5-1
clone_size: .
cdr3_nt: TGCGCCAGCAGCTTATTCGAAAGGACTAACGGGAGCAATGAGCAGTTCTTC
cdr3_aa: CASSLFERTNGSNEQFF

j_call: TRBJ1-5
d_call: .
v_call: TRBV6-2/TRBV6-3
clone_size: .
cdr3_nt: TGTGCCAGCAGTTACTCGAGGGCGGGGGGCAATCAGCCCCAGCATTTT
cdr3_aa: CASSYSRAGGNQPQHF

j_call: TRBJ2-4
d_call: TRBD2
v_call: TRBV6-5
clone_size: .
cdr3_nt: TGTGCCAGCAGTTACTCTAGCGGGGGGGCCAAAAACATTCAGTACTTC
cdr3_aa: CASSYSSGGAKNIQYF

j_call: TRBJ1-5
d_call: .
v_call: TRBV4-1
clone_size: .
cdr3_nt: TGCGCCAGCAGCCAAGGTCGGACAGCTTATAGCAATCAGCCCCAGCATTTT
cdr3_aa: CASSQGRTAYSNQPQHF

j_call: TRBJ2-3
d_call: TRBD1
v_call: TRBV4-1
clone_size: once
cdr3_nt: TGCGCCAGCAGCCAAACCGGGACAGAAACAGATACGCAGTATTTT
cdr3_aa: CASSQTGTETDTQYF

j_call: TRBJ2-1
d_call: TRBD2
v_call: TRBV6-5
clone_size: .
cdr3_nt: TGTGCCACCTTCGAAACTAGCGGGGGATCCGGGCAGTTCTTC
cdr3_aa: CATFETSGGSGQFF

j_call: TRBJ2-5
d_call: TRBD2
v_call: TRBV2
clone_size: .
cdr3_nt: TGTGCCAGCATAAGGCGGGAGGGCCGGGAGACCCAGTACTTC
cdr3_aa: CASIRREGRETQYF